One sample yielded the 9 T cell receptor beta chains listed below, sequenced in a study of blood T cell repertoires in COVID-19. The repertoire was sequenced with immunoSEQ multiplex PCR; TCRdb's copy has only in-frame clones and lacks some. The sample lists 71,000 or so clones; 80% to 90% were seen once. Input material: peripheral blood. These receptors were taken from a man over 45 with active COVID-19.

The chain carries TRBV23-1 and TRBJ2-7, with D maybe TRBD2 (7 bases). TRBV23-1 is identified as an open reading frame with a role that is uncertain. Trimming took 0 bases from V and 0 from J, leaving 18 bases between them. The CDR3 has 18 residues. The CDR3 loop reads CASSQSGGGLSSSYEQYF. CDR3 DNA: TGCGCCAGCAGTCAATCAGGGGGGGGGCTCTCTAGCTCCTACGAGCAGTACTTC.

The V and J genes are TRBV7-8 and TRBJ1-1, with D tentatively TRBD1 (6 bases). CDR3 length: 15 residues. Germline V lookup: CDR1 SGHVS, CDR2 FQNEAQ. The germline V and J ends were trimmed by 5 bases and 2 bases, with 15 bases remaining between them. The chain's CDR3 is CASSGTGRPNTEAFF. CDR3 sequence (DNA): TGTGCCAGCAGCGGAACAGGGCGACCAAACACTGAAGCTTTCTTT.

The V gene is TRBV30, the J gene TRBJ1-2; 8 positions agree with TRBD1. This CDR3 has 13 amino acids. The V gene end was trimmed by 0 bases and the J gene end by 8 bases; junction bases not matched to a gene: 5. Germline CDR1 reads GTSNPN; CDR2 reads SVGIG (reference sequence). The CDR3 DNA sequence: TGTGCCTGGAGTGTCCAGGGGGCAGGGGGCTACACCTTC. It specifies CAWSVQGAGGYTF.

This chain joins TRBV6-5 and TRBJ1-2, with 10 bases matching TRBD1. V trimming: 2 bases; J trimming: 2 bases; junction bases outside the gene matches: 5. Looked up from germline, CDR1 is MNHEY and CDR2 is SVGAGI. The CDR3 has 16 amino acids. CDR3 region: CASSYIRTGGNYGYTF. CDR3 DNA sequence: TGTGCCAGCAGTTACATACGGACAGGGGGAAACTATGGCTACACCTTC.

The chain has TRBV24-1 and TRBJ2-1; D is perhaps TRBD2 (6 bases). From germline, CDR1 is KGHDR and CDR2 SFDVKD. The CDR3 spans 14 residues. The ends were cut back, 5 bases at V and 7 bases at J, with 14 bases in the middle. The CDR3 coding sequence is TGTGCCACCAGTGTTAGCGGACTCCAGAATGAGCAGTTCTTC. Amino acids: CATSVSGLQNEQFF.

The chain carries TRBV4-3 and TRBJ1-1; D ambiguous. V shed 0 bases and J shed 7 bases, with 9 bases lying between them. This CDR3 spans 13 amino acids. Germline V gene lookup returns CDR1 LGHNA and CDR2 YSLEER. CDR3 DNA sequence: TGCGCCAGCAGCCAAGATCCGGGGTTTGAAGCTTTCTTT. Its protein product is CASSQDPGFEAFF.

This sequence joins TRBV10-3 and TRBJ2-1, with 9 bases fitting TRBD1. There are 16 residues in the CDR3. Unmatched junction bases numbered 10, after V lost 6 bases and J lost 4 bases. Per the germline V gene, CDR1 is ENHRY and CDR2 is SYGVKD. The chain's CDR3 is CAISSLPGTGYNEQFF. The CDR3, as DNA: TGTGCCATCAGCAGCCTTCCCGGGACAGGGTACAATGAGCAGTTCTTC.

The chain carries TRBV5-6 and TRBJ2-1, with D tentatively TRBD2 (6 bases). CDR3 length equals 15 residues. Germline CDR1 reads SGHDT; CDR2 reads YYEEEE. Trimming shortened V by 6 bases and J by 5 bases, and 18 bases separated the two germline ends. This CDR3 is CASNFPAGPNNEQFF. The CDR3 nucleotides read TGTGCCAGCAATTTCCCCGCGGGGCCTAACAATGAGCAGTTCTTC.

CDR3 region: CASSSDRGAGEKLFF. Here the CDR3 DNA reads TGTGCCAGCAGCTCCGACAGGGGCGCAGGGGAAAAACTGTTTTTT. This sequence joins TRBV27 and TRBJ1-4; 8 bases are shared with TRBD1. The CDR3 is 15 amino acids. Germline V gene sequence: CDR1 MNHEY, CDR2 SMNVEV (reference sequence). After removal of 6 bases from V and 8 bases from J, the junction contained 11 bases not matched to a gene.